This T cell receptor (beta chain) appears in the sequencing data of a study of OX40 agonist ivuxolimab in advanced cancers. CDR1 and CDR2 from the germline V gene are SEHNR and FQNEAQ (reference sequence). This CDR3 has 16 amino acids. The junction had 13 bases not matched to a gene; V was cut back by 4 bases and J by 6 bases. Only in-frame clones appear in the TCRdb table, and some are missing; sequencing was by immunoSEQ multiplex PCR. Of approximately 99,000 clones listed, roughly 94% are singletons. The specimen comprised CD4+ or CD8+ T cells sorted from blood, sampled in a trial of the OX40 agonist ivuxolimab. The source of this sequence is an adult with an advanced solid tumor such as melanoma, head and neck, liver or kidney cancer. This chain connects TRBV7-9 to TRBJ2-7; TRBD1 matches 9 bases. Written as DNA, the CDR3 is TGTGCCAGCAGCTCTACCCCGGGACAGGGAGTCGCCGAGCAGTACTTC. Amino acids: CASSSTPGQGVAEQYF. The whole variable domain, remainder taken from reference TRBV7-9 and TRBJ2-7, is DTGVSQNPRHKITKRGQNVTFRCDPISEHNRLYWYRQTLGQGPEFLTYFQNEAQLEKSRLLSDRFSAERPKGSFSTLEIQRTEQGDSAMYLCASSSTPGQGVAEQYFGPGTRLTVT.